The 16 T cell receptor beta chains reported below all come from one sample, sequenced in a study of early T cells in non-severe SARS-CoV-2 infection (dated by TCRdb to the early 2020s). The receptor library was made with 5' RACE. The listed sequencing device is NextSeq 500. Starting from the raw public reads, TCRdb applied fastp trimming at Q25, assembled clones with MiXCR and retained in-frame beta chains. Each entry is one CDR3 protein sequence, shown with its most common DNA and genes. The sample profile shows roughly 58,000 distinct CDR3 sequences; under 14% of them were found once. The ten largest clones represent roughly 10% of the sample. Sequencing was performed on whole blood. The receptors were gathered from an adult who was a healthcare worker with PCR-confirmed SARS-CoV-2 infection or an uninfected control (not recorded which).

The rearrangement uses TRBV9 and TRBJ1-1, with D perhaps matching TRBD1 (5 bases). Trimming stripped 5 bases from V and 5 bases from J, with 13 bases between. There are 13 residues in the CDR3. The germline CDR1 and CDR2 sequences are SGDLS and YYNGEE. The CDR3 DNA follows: TGTGCCAGCAGTGCCGGGGGTTGGACTGAAGCTTTCTTT. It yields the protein CASSAGGWTEAFF.

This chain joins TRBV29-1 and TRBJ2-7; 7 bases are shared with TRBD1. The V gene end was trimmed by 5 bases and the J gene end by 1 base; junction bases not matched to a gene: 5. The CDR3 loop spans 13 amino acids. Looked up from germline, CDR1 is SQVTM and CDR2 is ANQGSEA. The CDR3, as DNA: TGCAGCGTTAAATCAGGGGGTTCCTACGAGCAGTACTTC. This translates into CSVKSGGSYEQYF.

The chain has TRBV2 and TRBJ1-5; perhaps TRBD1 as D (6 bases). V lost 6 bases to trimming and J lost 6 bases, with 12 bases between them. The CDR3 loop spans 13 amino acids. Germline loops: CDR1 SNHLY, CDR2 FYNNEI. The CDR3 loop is CASSADSGQPQHF. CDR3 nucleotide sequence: TGTGCCAGCAGCGCGGACAGCGGTCAGCCCCAGCATTTT.

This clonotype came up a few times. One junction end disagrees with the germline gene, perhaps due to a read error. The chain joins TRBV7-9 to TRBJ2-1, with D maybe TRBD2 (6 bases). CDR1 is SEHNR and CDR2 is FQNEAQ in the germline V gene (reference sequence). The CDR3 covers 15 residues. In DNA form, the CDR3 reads TGTGCCAGCAGATTAGCTACTAGCCGATGGAATGAGCAGTTCTTC. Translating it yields CASRLATSRWNEQFF.

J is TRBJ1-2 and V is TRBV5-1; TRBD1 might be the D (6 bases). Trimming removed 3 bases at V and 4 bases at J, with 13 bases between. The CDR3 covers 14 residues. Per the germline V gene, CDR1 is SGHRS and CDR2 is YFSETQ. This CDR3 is CASSSHRDIYGYTF. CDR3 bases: TGCGCCAGCAGCTCCCACCGGGACATCTATGGCTACACCTTC. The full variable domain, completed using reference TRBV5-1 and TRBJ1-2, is KAGVTQTPRYLIKTRGQQVTLSCSPISGHRSVSWYQQTPGQGLQFLFEYFSETQRNKGNFPGRFSGRQFSNSRSEMNVSTLELGDSALYLCASSSHRDIYGYTFGSGTRLTVV.

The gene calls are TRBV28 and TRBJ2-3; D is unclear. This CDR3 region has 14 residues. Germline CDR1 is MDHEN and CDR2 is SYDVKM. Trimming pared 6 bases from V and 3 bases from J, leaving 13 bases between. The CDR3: CASRPSWDTDTQYF. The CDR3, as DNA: TGTGCCAGCAGACCCAGTTGGGATACAGATACGCAGTATTTT.

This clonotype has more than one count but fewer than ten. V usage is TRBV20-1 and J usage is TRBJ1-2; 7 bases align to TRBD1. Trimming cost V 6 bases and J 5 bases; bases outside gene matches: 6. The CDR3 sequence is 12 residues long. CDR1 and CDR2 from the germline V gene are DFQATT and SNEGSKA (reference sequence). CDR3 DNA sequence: TGCAGTGCCCGGGACAGAGGATATGGCTACACCTTC. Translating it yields CSARDRGYGYTF.

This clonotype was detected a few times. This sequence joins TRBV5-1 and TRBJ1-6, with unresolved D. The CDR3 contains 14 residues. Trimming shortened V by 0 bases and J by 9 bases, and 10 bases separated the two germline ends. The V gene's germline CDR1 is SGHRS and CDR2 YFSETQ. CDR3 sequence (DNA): TGCGCCAGCAGCTTGGGGCAGCCTAGTTCACCCCTCCACTTT. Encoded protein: CASSLGQPSSPLHF.

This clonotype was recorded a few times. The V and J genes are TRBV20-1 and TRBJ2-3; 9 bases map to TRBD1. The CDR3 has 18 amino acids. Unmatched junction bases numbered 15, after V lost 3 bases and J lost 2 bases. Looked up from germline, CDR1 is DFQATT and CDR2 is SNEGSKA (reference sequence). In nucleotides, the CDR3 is TGCAGTGCTAGTCCAGTCTCGACAGGGGGAGAGACCACAGATACGCAGTATTTT. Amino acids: CSASPVSTGGETTDTQYF.

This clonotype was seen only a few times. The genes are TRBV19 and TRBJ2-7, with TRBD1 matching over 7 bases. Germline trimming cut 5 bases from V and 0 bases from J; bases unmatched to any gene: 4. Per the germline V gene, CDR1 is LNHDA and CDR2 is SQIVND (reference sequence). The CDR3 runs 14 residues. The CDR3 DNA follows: TGTGCCAGTAGTCGAGGGACAGTCTCCTACGAGCAGTACTTC. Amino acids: CASSRGTVSYEQYF.

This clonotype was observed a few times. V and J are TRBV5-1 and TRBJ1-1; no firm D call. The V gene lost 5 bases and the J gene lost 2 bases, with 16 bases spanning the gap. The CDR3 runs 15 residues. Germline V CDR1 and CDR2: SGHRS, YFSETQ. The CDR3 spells CASRRAYFLNTEAFF. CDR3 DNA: TGCGCCAGCAGGAGGGCTTACTTTTTAAACACTGAAGCTTTCTTT.

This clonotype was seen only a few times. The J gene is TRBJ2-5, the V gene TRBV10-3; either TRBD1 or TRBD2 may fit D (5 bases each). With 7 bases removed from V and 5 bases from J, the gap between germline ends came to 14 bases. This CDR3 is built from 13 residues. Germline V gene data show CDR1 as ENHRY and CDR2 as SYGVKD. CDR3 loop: CAINNRGQETQYF. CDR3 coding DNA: TGTGCCATCAACAACCGGGGCCAGGAGACCCAGTACTTC.

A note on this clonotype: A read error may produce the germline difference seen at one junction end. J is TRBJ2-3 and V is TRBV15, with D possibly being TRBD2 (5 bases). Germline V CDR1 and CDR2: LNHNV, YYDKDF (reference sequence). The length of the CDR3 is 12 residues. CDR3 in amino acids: CAASRAADTQYF. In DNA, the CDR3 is TGTGCCGCCAGCAGAGCGGCAGATACGCAGTATTTT.

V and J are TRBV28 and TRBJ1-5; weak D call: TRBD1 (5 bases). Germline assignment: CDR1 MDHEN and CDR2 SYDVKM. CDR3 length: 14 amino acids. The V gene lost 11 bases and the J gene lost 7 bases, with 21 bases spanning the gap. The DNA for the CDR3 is TGTGCCGGAGCCAGGGCTCCGTCAGGGCAGCCCCAGCATTTT. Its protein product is CAGARAPSGQPQHF.

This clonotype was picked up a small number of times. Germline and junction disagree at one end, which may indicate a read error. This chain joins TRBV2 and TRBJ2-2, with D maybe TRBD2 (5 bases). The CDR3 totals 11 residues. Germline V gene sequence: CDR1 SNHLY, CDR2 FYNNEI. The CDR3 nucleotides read TGTGCCAGCAATCTCGAGAGGGAGCTTTTTTTT. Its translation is CASNLERELFF.

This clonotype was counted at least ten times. CDR3 sequence reads: CASSPNPGYNEQFF. The CDR3 DNA follows: TGTGCCAGCAGCCCCAACCCCGGATACAATGAGCAGTTCTTC. The V and J genes are TRBV3-1 and TRBJ2-1; no clear D. Trimming left V 4 bases short and J 4 bases short, with 11 bases between. The CDR3 sequence is 14 residues long. Germline V lookup: CDR1 LGHDT, CDR2 YNNKEL (reference sequence).